This T cell receptor (beta chain) was recorded in a study of blood T cell repertoires in COVID-19. Trimming removed 0 bases at V and 2 bases at J, with 12 bases between. The CDR3 covers 15 residues. Germline V gene lookup returns CDR1 SGHRS and CDR2 YFSETQ. The age range of participants was 18 to 89 years, with residence in about two dozen US areas. Participant-given clinical history determined each cohort assignment. This clone was observed a single time. TCRdb's table, derived via immunoSEQ multiplex PCR, lists solely in-frame clones and lacks some. Of 350,000 to 500,000 clones in the sample, nearly 90% were seen once.

The chain combines TRBV5-1 with TRBJ2-7, with a weak D call TRBD2 (5 bases). Input material: PBMCs or T cells enriched from blood (not recorded which). The clonotype originates from a woman aged 18-29 years who had been exposed to COVID-19. CDR3 residues: CASSLAIETTYEQYF. The CDR3 DNA reads TGCGCCAGCAGCTTGGCCATAGAGACTACCTACGAGCAGTACTTC. The entire variable domain, with the rest obtained from reference TRBV5-1 and TRBJ2-7, is as follows: KAGVTQTPRYLIKTRGQQVTLSCSPISGHRSVSWYQQTPGQGLQFLFEYFSETQRNKGNFPGRFSGRQFSNSRSEMNVSTLELGDSALYLCASSLAIETTYEQYFGPGTRLTVT.